The TCR beta chain described here comes from a study of tumor-infiltrating lymphocytes in primary liver carcinoma. Study information: Participating patients were men and women between 30 and 69 years old.

Germline CDR1 reads SGHAT; CDR2 reads FQNNGV. The CDR3 sequence is 17 residues long. As to this clonotype: Mismatch with germline at one junction end may stem from a read error.

The researchers obtained blood RNA from unsorted whole blood and also extracted germline DNA. Reverse transcription of roughly 470 ng total RNA with a constant-region primer produced TCR beta cDNA. It was through three nested multiplex PCR rounds of slightly modified ARM-PCR that TCR beta libraries arose. Primers for the first two PCR rounds were TRBV1-TRBV30 forward primers and a C-beta reverse primer (roughly 10 cycles per round). TCRdb reprocessed the multiplex PCR reads via MiXCR and lists one record per CDR3 protein. The table includes 330,000 or so distinct CDR3 sequences, less than 70% detected once.

The clonotype comes from a man aged 35-49 years with primary liver carcinoma and hepatitis B virus infection. The sample taken for sequencing was peripheral blood. The J gene is TRBJ2-1, the V gene TRBV11-2; D not certain. The CDR3 coding sequence is TGTGCCAGCACCCTCCCGGTAGCCCCAAGTAGGGTCAATGAGCACTTCTTC. This codes for CASTLPVAPSRVNEHFF.